A selection of T cell receptor beta chains follows, all from one sample in a study of blood T cells in healthy people across ages. MiXCR, run by TCRdb on the 5' RACE reads, gives a single entry per CDR3 protein. The table has 1.2 million to 1.5 million distinct CDR3 sequences, approximately 63% seen once. The sample was blood. These receptors originate from a man aged 18-30 years in good health. Each CDR3 is given with its conserved first and last residue. Fields, in order: V gene, clone size, J gene, D gene, CDR3 protein, CDR3 DNA. The D gene is left open where the match is weak. Size tells how often a clone was seen (once, few, many) or the class of an expanded clone, and some rows leave it out.

TRBV2,NA,TRBJ2-5,TRBD2,CASNSLAGVETQYF,TGTGCCAGCAACTCTCTAGCGGGAGTTGAGACCCAGTACTTC
TRBV29-1,few,TRBJ1-1,TRBD1,CSVGGTAMNTEAFF,TGCAGCGTTGGAGGGACAGCCATGAACACTGAAGCTTTCTTT
TRBV27,NA,TRBJ2-7,TRBD2,CASSFGTSGLDEQYF,TGTGCCAGCAGTTTCGGGACTAGCGGGCTCGACGAGCAGTACTTC
TRBV29-1,NA,TRBJ2-1,NA,CSVVNGGNEQFF,TGCAGCGTTGTAAATGGGGGCAATGAGCAGTTCTTC
TRBV10-3,NA,TRBJ2-1,TRBD2,CAIRPGPLAGSGNEQFF,TGTGCCATCAGGCCAGGGCCACTAGCGGGAAGTGGAAATGAGCAGTTCTTC
TRBV2,NA,TRBJ2-3,TRBD2,CASSGSGRATDTQYF,TGTGCCAGCAGTGGGAGCGGGAGGGCCACAGATACGCAGTATTTT
TRBV9,NA,TRBJ1-6,TRBD1,CASRGQGSPLHF,TGTGCCAGCAGAGGACAGGGTTCACCCCTCCACTTT
TRBV3-1,NA,TRBJ1-5,NA,CASSQGRASNQPQHF,TGTGCCAGCAGCCAAGGCAGGGCAAGCAATCAGCCCCAGCATTTT
TRBV24-1,NA,TRBJ2-5,NA,CATSDSLLGETQYF,TGTGCCACCAGTGATTCCCTACTTGGAGAGACCCAGTACTTC
TRBV25-1,NA,TRBJ1-2,TRBD1,CASSERNGQGGYGYTF,TGTGCCAGCAGTGAACGTAACGGACAGGGGGGCTATGGCTACACCTTC
TRBV27,NA,TRBJ2-3,NA,CASSFSSLDGRTGLTDTQYF,TGTGCCAGCAGTTTTAGTTCTTTGGACGGAAGGACTGGACTTACGGATACGCAGTATTTT
TRBV11-2,NA,TRBJ2-4,TRBD2,CASRKAGGQNIQYF,TGTGCCAGCAGAAAAGCGGGGGGGCAAAACATTCAGTACTTC
TRBV4-2,few,TRBJ2-7,NA,CASSQGISEQYF,TGTGCCAGCAGCCAAGGGATAAGCGAGCAGTACTTC
TRBV7-2,NA,TRBJ2-7,NA,CASSAVLQNSYEQYF,TGTGCCAGCAGCGCAGTACTCCAAAATTCCTACGAGCAGTACTTC
TRBV5-1,NA,TRBJ2-1,NA,CASSRAGGLNEQFF,TGCGCCAGCAGCAGGGCGGGTGGTCTCAATGAGCAGTTCTTC
TRBV5-6,NA,TRBJ2-2,TRBD2,CASQAGGPPGELFF,TGTGCCAGCCAAGCGGGGGGGCCGCCCGGGGAGCTGTTTTTT
TRBV7-8,NA,TRBJ1-6,TRBD1,CASSLTGQPLMSYNSPLHF,TGTGCCAGCAGCTTAACGGGACAGCCTTTAATGTCCTATAATTCACCCCTCCACTTT
TRBV20-1,few,TRBJ2-1,NA,CSASTSFGSYNEQFF,TGCAGTGCTAGTACTAGCTTCGGGTCCTACAATGAGCAGTTCTTC
TRBV5-1,NA,TRBJ1-2,TRBD1,CASSSETGGADYGYTF,TGCGCCAGCAGCTCCGAAACAGGGGGCGCCGACTATGGCTACACCTTC
TRBV2,NA,TRBJ1-1,TRBD1,CASSIDRELRNTEAFF,TGTGCCAGCAGTATAGACAGGGAGCTTCGGAACACTGAAGCTTTCTTT
TRBV7-6,NA,TRBJ1-3,NA,CASSLNRDPGNTIYF,TGTGCCAGCAGCTTAAACCGGGACCCAGGAAACACCATATATTTT
TRBV11-2,NA,TRBJ2-7,NA,CASSLAPTSNEQYF,TGTGCCAGCAGCTTAGCCCCGACTAGTAACGAGCAGTACTTC
TRBV7-2,few,TRBJ1-2,NA,CASSFVGWDGYTF,TGTGCCAGCAGCTTCGTGGGGTGGGATGGCTACACCTTC
TRBV19,NA,TRBJ2-2,NA,CASSIATGHTGELFF,TGTGCCAGTAGTATAGCTACTGGCCACACCGGGGAGCTGTTTTTT
TRBV29-1,NA,TRBJ2-7,TRBD2,CNVVWEGEQYF,TGCAACGTTGTCTGGGAGGGCGAGCAGTACTTC
TRBV28,NA,TRBJ2-7,TRBD2,CASTSPGLVLHEQYF,TGTGCCAGCACTTCACCGGGACTAGTTCTCCACGAGCAGTACTTC
TRBV7-9,once,TRBJ2-5,TRBD1,CASSFSSRGLQETQYF,TGTGCCAGCAGCTTCAGCAGTAGGGGGCTTCAAGAGACCCAGTACTTC
TRBV7-9,NA,TRBJ2-7,NA,CASSLIGKGQGPYEQYF,TGTGCCAGCAGCTTAATAGGAAAAGGGCAGGGTCCCTACGAGCAGTACTTC
TRBV13,NA,TRBJ2-3,NA,CASSAARGVTDTQYF,TGTGCCAGCAGCGCCGCCCGAGGGGTCACAGATACGCAGTATTTT
TRBV6-6,NA,TRBJ2-3,NA,CASSYVDRRDTQYF,TGTGCCAGCAGTTACGTAGACAGGAGGGATACGCAGTATTTT
TRBV20-1,NA,TRBJ2-7,TRBD1,CSGRKGTGGSDEQYF,TGCAGTGGACGGAAGGGGACAGGGGGATCCGACGAGCAGTACTTC
TRBV7-2,NA,TRBJ2-1,NA,CASSSETGFYNEQFF,TGTGCCAGCAGCTCAGAGACAGGATTCTACAATGAGCAGTTCTTC
TRBV4-3,NA,TRBJ1-1,NA,CASSQDWRGNTEAFF,TGCGCCAGCAGCCAAGATTGGAGGGGGAACACTGAAGCTTTCTTT
TRBV4-2,few,TRBJ2-3,TRBD2,CASSQDGRADTQYF,TGTGCCAGCAGCCAAGACGGGAGGGCAGATACGCAGTATTTT
TRBV20-1,NA,TRBJ2-3,NA,CSAAQGGTDTQYF,TGCAGTGCTGCACAGGGGGGGACAGATACGCAGTATTTT
TRBV11-2,few,TRBJ2-1,NA,CASSLGRGAFNEQFF,TGTGCCAGCAGCTTGGGCCGGGGGGCGTTCAATGAGCAGTTCTTC
TRBV7-9,NA,TRBJ2-3,NA,CSSTIFGDTQYF,TGTTCCAGCACTATATTCGGAGATACGCAGTATTTT
TRBV7-2,NA,TRBJ2-3,TRBD2,CASSLEGGGVADTQYF,TGTGCCAGCAGCTTAGAGGGCGGGGGGGTTGCAGATACGCAGTATTTT
TRBV29-1,few,TRBJ2-1,TRBD2,CSVASTRLASNEQFF,TGCAGCGTCGCCAGCACCCGACTAGCTTCAAATGAGCAGTTCTTC
TRBV11-2,NA,TRBJ2-3,NA,CASSLVPAATQYF,TGTGCCAGCAGCTTAGTTCCAGCAGCTACGCAGTATTTT
TRBV30,NA,TRBJ1-1,NA,CAWSADTEAFF,TGTGCCTGGAGTGCCGACACTGAAGCTTTCTTT
TRBV13,NA,TRBJ2-3,TRBD1,CASSLTSGTETQYF,TGTGCCAGCAGCTTGACCTCCGGGACAGAAACGCAGTATTTT
TRBV15,NA,TRBJ2-5,TRBD2,CATSRPRSGGQETQYF,TGTGCCACCAGCAGGCCGAGGAGCGGGGGACAAGAGACCCAGTACTTC
TRBV20-1,once,TRBJ2-3,NA,CSASRDGRPDTQYF,TGCAGTGCCTCCCGGGACGGAAGACCAGATACGCAGTATTTT
TRBV5-1,NA,TRBJ2-1,NA,CASSLVAQSYNEQFF,TGCGCCAGCAGCTTGGTGGCGCAATCCTACAATGAGCAGTTCTTC
TRBV5-1,NA,TRBJ2-3,NA,CASSREDSSTDTQYF,TGCGCCAGCAGCCGAGAGGACAGTAGCACAGATACGCAGTATTTT